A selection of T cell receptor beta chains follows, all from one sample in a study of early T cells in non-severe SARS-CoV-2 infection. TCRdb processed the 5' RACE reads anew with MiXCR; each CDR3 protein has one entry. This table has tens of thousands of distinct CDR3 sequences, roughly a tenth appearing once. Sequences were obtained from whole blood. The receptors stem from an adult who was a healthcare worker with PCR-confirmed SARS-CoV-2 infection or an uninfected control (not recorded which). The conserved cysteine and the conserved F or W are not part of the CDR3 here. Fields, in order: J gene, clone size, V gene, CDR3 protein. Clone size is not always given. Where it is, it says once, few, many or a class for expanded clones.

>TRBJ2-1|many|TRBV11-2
ASSPIPGQGNNEQF
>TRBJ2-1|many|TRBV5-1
ASSSGLALYNEQF
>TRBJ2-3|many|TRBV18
ASSLLSDTQY
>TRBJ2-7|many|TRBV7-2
ASSLDKGPSYEQY
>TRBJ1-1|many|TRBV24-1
ATSGLAGTMGAF
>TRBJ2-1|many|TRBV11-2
ASSFLAGEQF
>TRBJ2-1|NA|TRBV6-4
ASRRTSGHNNEQF
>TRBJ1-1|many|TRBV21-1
ASTLGGMNTEAF
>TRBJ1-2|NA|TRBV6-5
ASSYTGTLHGYT
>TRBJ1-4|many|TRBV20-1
SVAKRGDKLF
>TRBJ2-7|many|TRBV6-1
ASSEARGPWMAEQY
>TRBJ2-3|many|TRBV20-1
SARAASGNTDTQY
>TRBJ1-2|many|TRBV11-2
ASSFQGSYGYT
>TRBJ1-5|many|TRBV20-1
SARALPGQGFQPQH
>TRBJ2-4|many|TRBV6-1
ASSEGPSQSKNIQY
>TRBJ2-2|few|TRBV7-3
ASSFSGSKVIGELF
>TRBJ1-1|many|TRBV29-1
SVGGRTGLPWNTEAF
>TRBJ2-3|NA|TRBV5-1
ASSLEFGTDTQY
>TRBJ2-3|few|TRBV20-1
SASSLGPDTQY
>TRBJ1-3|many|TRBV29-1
SVEAKANTIY
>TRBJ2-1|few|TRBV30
AGGLAGGLYNEQF
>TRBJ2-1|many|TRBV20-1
SAEFQQSSYNEQF
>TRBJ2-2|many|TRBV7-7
ASSLTQNTGELF
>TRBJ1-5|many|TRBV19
ASSIPYGERGDSNQPQH
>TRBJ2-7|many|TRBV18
ASSPGRRDYEQY
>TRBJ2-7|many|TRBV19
ASSGGQGEIYEQY
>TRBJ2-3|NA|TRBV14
ASSPILADYTDTQY
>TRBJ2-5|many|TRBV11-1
ASSLGLEETQY
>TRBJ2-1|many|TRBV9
ASGGLAELNEQF
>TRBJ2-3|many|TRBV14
ASSQDTAAKLH
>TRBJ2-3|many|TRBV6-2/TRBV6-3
ASRGTGGGPDTQY
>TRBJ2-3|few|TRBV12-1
ASSCLSRDGGTDTQY
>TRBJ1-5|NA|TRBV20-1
SAQGSNQPQH
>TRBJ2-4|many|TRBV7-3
ASSSSGLAGVAKNIQY
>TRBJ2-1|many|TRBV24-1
ATGDLNNEQF
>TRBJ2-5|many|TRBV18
ASSLGQGHLETQY
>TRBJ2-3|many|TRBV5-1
ASSLAILAGRPDTQY
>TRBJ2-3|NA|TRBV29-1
SVVGGGRTDTQY
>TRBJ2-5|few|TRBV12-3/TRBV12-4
ASSQGTYQETQY
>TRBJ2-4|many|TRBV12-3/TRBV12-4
ASRPDGAAKNIQY
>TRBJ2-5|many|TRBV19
ASSSTGSKTQY
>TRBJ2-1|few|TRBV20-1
SASTPLEAGEQF
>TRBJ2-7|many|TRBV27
ASSLSVGTSGSGEQY